These 17 T cell receptor beta chains share one sample of origin, sequenced in a study of PD-L1 blockade in urothelial cancer. Using immunoSEQ multiplex PCR, the repertoire was profiled, and TCRdb retains in-frame clones only, with some absent. The sample lists tens of thousands of clones; roughly 80% were seen once. Time point specified: pretreatment peripheral blood. Sequencing used PBMCs, obtained around atezolizumab (anti-PD-L1) treatment. The receptors stem from a man aged 65 to 85 with urothelial cancer.

This clone was observed a few times. The V gene is TRBV6-6, the J gene TRBJ1-2, with D perhaps matching TRBD1 (6 bases). Deletions cut 5 bases from V and 3 bases from J, with 16 bases between. The CDR3 loop spans 15 amino acids. The germline V gene has CDR1 MNHNY and CDR2 SVGAGI (reference sequence). CDR3: CASSRSSRTDYGYTF. In DNA, the CDR3 is TGTGCCAGCAGTCGATCTTCAAGGACAGACTATGGCTACACCTTC.

The J gene is TRBJ1-3, the V gene TRBV28; no clear D gene. This CDR3 is 13 amino acids long. Germline V gene data show CDR1 as MDHEN and CDR2 as SYDVKM. V lost 5 bases and J lost 9, with 14 bases in between. CDR3 protein: CASSRVSGSTIYF. The CDR3 nucleotides are TGTGCCAGCAGTCGGGTTTCGGGGAGCACCATATATTTT.

The chain joins TRBV1 to TRBJ2-2; TRBD2, the table's D call, was not compared with the DNA. TRBV1 is a listed pseudogene. There are 19 residues in the CDR3. Here the CDR3 DNA reads TGCACCAGCAGCCACCTCATTGGACTGTTAACCGCGAACACCGGGGAGCTGTTTTTT. Residues: CTSSHLIGLLTANTGELFF.

The rearrangement links TRBV7-2 to TRBJ1-6; no clear D gene. V lost 1 base and J lost 6, with 10 bases in between. The germline V gene has CDR1 SGHTA and CDR2 FQGNSA. This CDR3 region has 15 residues. The CDR3 spells CASSLVWSSNSPLHF. Here the CDR3 DNA reads TGTGCCAGCAGCTTAGTTTGGAGTTCTAATTCACCCCTCCACTTT.

The rearrangement joins TRBV5-5 to TRBJ1-1; D possibly corresponds to TRBD1 (6 bases). Germline V gene data show CDR1 as SGHKS and CDR2 as YYEKEE (reference sequence). This CDR3 has 14 amino acids. Between the trimmed V and J ends, which lost 6 bases and 5 bases, there was a span of 17 bases. The CDR3 coding sequence is TGTGCCAGCATCTGGGGGGGGGCGCGTACTGAAGCTTTCTTT. Translated: CASIWGGARTEAFF.

The chain combines TRBV9 with TRBJ1-2, with 7 bases fitting TRBD1. CDR3 length equals 13 residues. CDR1 is SGDLS and CDR2 is YYNGEE in the germline V gene. After removal of 3 bases from V and 4 bases from J, the junction contained 3 bases not matched to a gene. The CDR3 here is CASSATGAYGYTF. The CDR3 DNA reads as TGTGCCAGCAGCGCCACAGGGGCCTATGGCTACACCTTC.

This chain connects TRBV7-2 to TRBJ2-7; tentatively, D is TRBD2 (6 bases). Germline V CDR1 and CDR2: SGHTA, FQGNSA. V was cut by 5 bases and J by 2 bases, with 16 bases left in between. The CDR3 contains 15 residues. The CDR3 here is CASSPGGSGTYEQYF. CDR3 DNA: TGTGCCAGCAGCCCCGGGGGTAGCGGTACCTACGAGCAGTACTTC.

J is TRBJ2-7 and V is TRBV7-8; the D is unclear. Germline CDR1 and CDR2: SGHVS and FQNEAQ. The CDR3 covers 14 residues. The ends were cut back, 2 bases at V and 3 bases at J, with 11 bases in the middle. The CDR3 loop reads CASSLITTSYEQYF. The DNA of the CDR3 is TGTGCCAGCAGCTTAATTACTACCAGCTACGAGCAGTACTTC. Full variable domain (missing parts from reference TRBV7-8 and TRBJ2-7): GAGVSQSPRYKVAKRGQDVALRCDPISGHVSLFWYQQALGQGPEFLTYFQNEAQLDKSGLPSDRFFAERPEGSVSTLKIQRTQQEDSAVYLCASSLITTSYEQYFGPGTRLTVT.

V usage is TRBV7-3 and J usage is TRBJ1-2; TRBD1 matches at 8 bases. CDR3 size: 14 residues. Germline V gene lookup returns CDR1 SGHTA and CDR2 FQGTGA. V lost 5 bases, J lost 7 bases, and 9 bases stayed unmatched. DNA for the CDR3: TGTGCCAGCAGCCAAACAGGGGGAGGTTTTGGCTACACCTTC. Protein: CASSQTGGGFGYTF.

The rearrangement uses TRBV9 and TRBJ1-4, with 7 bases identical to TRBD1. There are 15 residues in the CDR3. The V segment lost 3 bases and the J segment 7 bases; nucleotides outside the gene matches: 9. Germline loops: CDR1 SGDLS, CDR2 YYNGEE. CDR3 amino acids: CASSADRVRGEKLFF. CDR3 in DNA: TGTGCCAGCAGCGCCGACAGGGTCCGCGGTGAAAAACTGTTTTTT.

There are a few counts of this clone. The chain uses TRBV4-1 and TRBJ2-3; a possible D gene is TRBD2 (5 bases). Trimming took off 1 base at V and 4 bases at J, with 6 bases between the two ends. This CDR3 contains 13 residues. Germline CDR1 and CDR2: MGHRA and YSYEKL. CDR3 DNA sequence: TGCGCCAGCAGCCAAGTCGGGGCAGATACGCAGTATTTT. Translating it yields CASSQVGADTQYF.

The chain combines TRBV7-6 with TRBJ1-1, with 8 bases aligning to TRBD1. V trimming: 4 bases; J trimming: 5 bases; junction bases outside the gene matches: 3. The CDR3 is made up of 13 amino acids. The V gene's germline CDR1 is SGHVS and CDR2 FNYEAQ. The CDR3 DNA sequence: TGTGCCAGCAGCTCCAGGACAGGGACTGAAGCTTTCTTT. Amino acids: CASSSRTGTEAFF.

This chain joins TRBV19 and TRBJ1-5; 11 bases are a match to TRBD1. The CDR3 has 16 amino acids. The germline V gene encodes CDR1 LNHDA and CDR2 SQIVND (reference sequence). Trimming at V came to 6 bases and at J to 0 bases, leaving 4 bases not matched to a gene. The CDR3 here is CASRRDRGYSNQPQHF. The DNA of the CDR3 is TGTGCCAGTAGGCGGGACAGGGGGTATAGCAATCAGCCCCAGCATTTT.

The chain links TRBV9 to TRBJ2-1; D possibly corresponds to TRBD2 (6 bases). The CDR3 runs 17 residues. V shed 1 base and J shed 0 bases, with 14 bases lying between them. Germline CDR1 is SGDLS and CDR2 is YYNGEE. For the CDR3, the DNA is TGTGCCAGCAGCGTACTTGGTAGCGGAAGCTCCTACAATGAGCAGTTCTTC. Translation: CASSVLGSGSSYNEQFF.

This chain joins TRBV5-8 and TRBJ2-4; TRBD2 matches at 13 bases. The germline CDR1 and CDR2 sequences are SGHTS and YDEGEE. This CDR3 spans 17 amino acids. V dropped 4 bases and J dropped 2; count of bases not matched to a gene: 6. The DNA of the CDR3 is TGTGCCAGCAGCGCCGGGACTAGCGGGATGTCCAAAAACATTCAGTACTTC. Its protein product is CASSAGTSGMSKNIQYF.

V usage is TRBV7-2 and J usage is TRBJ1-1; no reliable D call. Germline values: CDR1 SGHTA, CDR2 FQGNSA. The CDR3 consists of 13 residues. V lost 5 bases, J lost 11 bases, and 18 bases lay in between. CDR3 nucleotides: TGTGCCAGCAGCCCCTCACCGATCACCGGGGCTTTCTTT. Its protein product is CASSPSPITGAFF.

V usage is TRBV2 and J usage is TRBJ2-1; D is possibly TRBD2 (7 bases). With 3 bases removed from V and 7 bases from J, the gap between germline ends came to 13 bases. Germline-derived CDR1 and CDR2 are SNHLY and FYNNEI. The CDR3 runs to 14 residues. The DNA for the CDR3 is TGTGCCAGCAGTGAGCAAGGGGGGGCTAATGAGCAGTTCTTC. Residues: CASSEQGGANEQFF.